The clone carrying this TCR beta chain was picked up a small number of times. Its specificity is unknown. The data derive from a study of cytomegalovirus exposure and HLA in healthy donors. Broader study findings: When a later analysis was performed, an Asian-associated ancestry cluster reportedly had fewer N-insertions than the approximately 700-donor mean. Later analysis associated a missense DCLRE1C variant with TCR beta V- and J-gene trimming. Presence/absence analyses supposed approximately even sequencing depth among donors.

13 Jbeta primers and 60 Vbeta primers were used for the PCR. TCRdb's copy holds only in-frame clones and misses some; the assay was immunoSEQ multiplex PCR. The data contain some 57,000 clones, around three fifths of them singletons. Germline trimming cut 1 base from V and 6 bases from J; bases unmatched to any gene: 4. CDR3 length equals 15 residues. Germline loops: CDR1 SGHTA, CDR2 FQGTGA. The source is a human donor in good health. Material: PBMCs. This chain joins TRBV7-3 and TRBJ2-2; 8 bases map to TRBD1. In DNA form, the CDR3 reads TGTGCCAGCAGCTTAAGAAACAGGGGGGCCGGGGAGCTGTTTTTT. Its protein product is CASSLRNRGAGELFF. Supplemented by reference TRBV7-3 and TRBJ2-2, the full variable domain reads GAGVSQTPSNKVTEKGKYVELRCDPISGHTALYWYRQSLGQGPEFLIYFQGTGAADDSGLPNDRFFAVRPEGSVSTLKIQRTERGDSAVYLCASSLRNRGAGELFFGEGSRLTVL.